This is a list of T cell receptor beta chains from one sample in a study of human T cells and chemical hapten exposure. TCRdb reprocessed the RACE reads with MiXCR, giving one entry per CDR3 protein. The sample shows roughly 100,000 distinct CDR3 sequences, around 34% of them seen only once. Sample: whole blood, taken in connection with sensitization to the hapten diphenylcyclopropenone (DPC). These receptors originate from a middle-aged man with alopecia areata. Some clones in this sample may be carry-over from other donors' samples. Both conserved end residues are part of each CDR3. A D gene is named only where the DNA matches it firmly. Clone size is shown for a subset of rows, as once, few, many or a class of expanded clone.

TRBV7-9,NA,TRBJ1-5,NA,CASSLSGGNQPQHF,TGTGCCAGCAGCTTATCTGGGGGCAATCAGCCCCAGCATTTT
TRBV6-6,NA,TRBJ2-3,TRBD1,CASMEGDRGGADTQYF,TGTGCCAGCATGGAGGGGGACAGGGGAGGGGCAGATACGCAGTATTTT
TRBV6-5,NA,TRBJ2-6,TRBD1,CASSTRTGGTGANVLTF,TGTGCCAGCAGTACTAGGACAGGGGGTACCGGGGCCAACGTCCTGACTTTC
TRBV3-1,NA,TRBJ2-4,NA,CASSQAPSNGIQYF,TGTGCCAGCAGCCAAGCCCCGTCTAACGGCATTCAGTACTTC
TRBV20-1,few,TRBJ2-2,NA,CSARAGVVTGELFF,TGCAGTGCTAGAGCAGGGGTGGTTACCGGGGAGCTGTTTTTT
TRBV12-3/TRBV12-4,few,TRBJ2-5,NA,CATSFGQETQYF,TGTGCCACCTCTTTCGGGCAAGAGACCCAGTACTTC
TRBV29-1,NA,TRBJ1-4,TRBD1,CSVLQGAREKLFF,TGCAGCGTTTTACAGGGGGCGCGTGAAAAACTGTTTTTT
TRBV7-2,few,TRBJ1-5,NA,CASSFNRQGRYQPQHF,TGTGCCAGCAGCTTTAATCGGCAGGGAAGGTATCAGCCCCAGCATTTT
TRBV7-2,NA,TRBJ2-2,NA,CASSLAGPTGELFF,TGTGCCAGCAGCTTAGCCGGGCCCACCGGGGAGCTGTTTTTT
TRBV12-3/TRBV12-4,NA,TRBJ2-2,NA,CASTPETGELFF,TGTGCCAGCACCCCGGAAACCGGGGAGCTGTTTTTT
TRBV6-2/TRBV6-3,NA,TRBJ2-3,TRBD2,CASSYYSGRLNTQYF,TGTGCCAGCAGTTACTACAGCGGGAGGCTAAATACGCAGTATTTT
TRBV2,NA,TRBJ2-7,NA,CASSSGALYEQYF,TGTGCCAGCAGTTCCGGGGCATTATACGAGCAGTACTTC
TRBV28,few,TRBJ1-4,TRBD1,CASSLLTGGHEKLFF,TGTGCCAGCAGTTTACTGACAGGGGGACATGAAAAACTGTTTTTT
TRBV29-1,NA,TRBJ2-3,NA,CSGGVSTDTQYF,TGCAGCGGTGGAGTGAGCACAGATACGCAGTATTTT
TRBV5-4,NA,TRBJ2-7,NA,CASSTETGMSSYEQYF,TGTGCCAGCAGCACTGAAACAGGGATGAGCTCCTACGAGCAGTACTTC
TRBV7-2,NA,TRBJ1-4,NA,CASSPVATNEKLFF,TGTGCCAGCAGTCCGGTTGCAACTAATGAAAAACTGTTTTTT
TRBV5-4,NA,TRBJ1-1,TRBD1,CASSLGTVLTMNTEAFF,TGTGCCAGCAGCTTAGGGACAGTTTTAACCATGAACACTGAAGCTTTCTTT
TRBV9,NA,TRBJ1-2,NA,CASSVAQQSYGYTF,TGTGCCAGCAGCGTCGCGCAACAGAGCTATGGCTACACCTTC
TRBV24-1,once,TRBJ2-2,TRBD2,CATSDFGAGGPDTGELFF,TGTGCCACCAGTGATTTCGGAGCGGGAGGGCCGGACACCGGGGAGCTGTTTTTT
TRBV4-3,NA,TRBJ2-3,NA,CASSQEGSGTDTQYF,TGCGCCAGCAGCCAAGAGGGCAGTGGGACAGATACGCAGTATTTT
TRBV5-1,NA,TRBJ1-2,TRBD1,CASSSTGTGYYGYTF,TGCGCCAGCAGCTCTACTGGGACAGGGTACTATGGCTACACCTTC
TRBV30,NA,TRBJ2-2,NA,CAWSVGANTGELFF,TGTGCCTGGAGTGTGGGGGCCAACACCGGGGAGCTGTTTTTT
TRBV20-1,NA,TRBJ1-1,NA,CSARRGVRAEAFF,TGCAGTGCTAGACGGGGTGTGAGGGCTGAAGCTTTCTTT
TRBV7-2,few,TRBJ1-2,NA,CASSPTAGAYGYTF,TGTGCCAGCAGCCCTACAGCTGGGGCCTATGGCTACACCTTC
TRBV7-9,NA,TRBJ1-3,NA,CASSFNVPGPGNTIYF,TGTGCCAGCAGCTTTAACGTGCCGGGGCCTGGAAACACCATATATTTT
TRBV5-1,few,TRBJ2-5,TRBD2,CASSLETSGRARLYQETQYF,TGCGCCAGCAGCTTGGAAACTAGCGGGAGGGCCCGACTGTACCAAGAGACCCAGTACTTC
TRBV9,few,TRBJ2-5,NA,CASSVASFKETQYF,TGTGCCAGCAGCGTAGCTAGTTTTAAAGAGACCCAGTACTTC
TRBV28,NA,TRBJ2-7,TRBD2,CASQGGGRGSYEQYF,TGTGCCAGTCAAGGAGGCGGGAGAGGCTCCTACGAGCAGTACTTC
TRBV11-2,NA,TRBJ2-5,NA,CASSFISGAQETQYF,TGTGCCAGCAGTTTTATATCCGGGGCCCAAGAGACCCAGTACTTC
TRBV25-1,few,TRBJ1-2,NA,CASSAPYGYTF,TGTGCCAGCAGTGCCCCCTATGGCTACACCTTC
TRBV6-2/TRBV6-3,NA,TRBJ2-5,TRBD1,CASTRQGSQETQYF,TGTGCCAGCACCCGACAGGGGAGCCAAGAGACCCAGTACTTC
TRBV12-3/TRBV12-4,NA,TRBJ1-1,TRBD1,CASSRGEGQGAFF,TGTGCCAGCAGCCGGGGGGAGGGACAGGGGGCTTTCTTT
TRBV12-3/TRBV12-4,few,TRBJ2-5,NA,CASSFRETQYF,TGTGCCAGCAGTTTTAGAGAGACCCAGTACTTC
TRBV12-3/TRBV12-4,NA,TRBJ1-2,NA,CASSFTSYGYTF,TGTGCCAGCAGTTTTACCAGCTATGGCTACACCTTC
TRBV6-2/TRBV6-3,NA,TRBJ2-1,TRBD1,CASSYPGQGLNEQFF,TGTGCCAGCAGTTACCCCGGACAGGGGTTAAATGAGCAGTTCTTC
TRBV29-1,NA,TRBJ1-6,TRBD1,CSVGASETGSPQDNSPLHF,TGCAGCGTTGGGGCTTCAGAGACAGGGTCCCCCCAGGATAATTCACCCCTCCACTTT
TRBV9,NA,TRBJ2-1,NA,CASSVVGYSHSEQFF,TGTGCCAGCAGCGTAGTGGGCTACTCACACAGTGAGCAGTTCTTC
TRBV7-8,few,TRBJ2-7,NA,CASTPSSVNYEQYF,TGTGCCAGCACCCCGTCTAGCGTAAACTACGAGCAGTACTTC
TRBV9,NA,TRBJ1-3,TRBD1,CASSVDPLTGVVNTIYF,TGTGCCAGCAGCGTAGACCCCCTGACAGGGGTGGTAAACACCATATATTTT
TRBV4-3,NA,TRBJ2-1,TRBD2,CASSQEPGTSRNNEQFF,TGCGCCAGCAGCCAAGAGCCCGGGACTAGCAGAAACAATGAGCAGTTCTTC
TRBV29-1,NA,TRBJ2-5,NA,CSVARVQETQYF,TGCAGCGTTGCCAGGGTTCAGGAGACCCAGTACTTC
TRBV24-1,NA,TRBJ1-1,NA,CATSETGFSEAFF,TGTGCCACCAGTGAGACAGGTTTCTCTGAAGCTTTCTTT
TRBV28,NA,TRBJ2-1,NA,CASSKTIRSYNEQFF,TGTGCCAGCAGCAAAACCATCCGGTCTTACAATGAGCAGTTCTTC
TRBV2,NA,TRBJ1-2,NA,CASRYRSSRTDYGYTF,TGTGCCAGCAGATATCGCTCGTCCCGGACAGACTATGGCTACACCTTC
TRBV10-3,few,TRBJ2-1,NA,CAISESRNEQFF,TGTGCCATCAGTGAGTCGAGGAATGAGCAGTTCTTC
TRBV20-1,NA,TRBJ2-7,TRBD1,CSAPPTGGHEQYF,TGCAGTGCCCCACCCACAGGGGGCCACGAGCAGTACTTC